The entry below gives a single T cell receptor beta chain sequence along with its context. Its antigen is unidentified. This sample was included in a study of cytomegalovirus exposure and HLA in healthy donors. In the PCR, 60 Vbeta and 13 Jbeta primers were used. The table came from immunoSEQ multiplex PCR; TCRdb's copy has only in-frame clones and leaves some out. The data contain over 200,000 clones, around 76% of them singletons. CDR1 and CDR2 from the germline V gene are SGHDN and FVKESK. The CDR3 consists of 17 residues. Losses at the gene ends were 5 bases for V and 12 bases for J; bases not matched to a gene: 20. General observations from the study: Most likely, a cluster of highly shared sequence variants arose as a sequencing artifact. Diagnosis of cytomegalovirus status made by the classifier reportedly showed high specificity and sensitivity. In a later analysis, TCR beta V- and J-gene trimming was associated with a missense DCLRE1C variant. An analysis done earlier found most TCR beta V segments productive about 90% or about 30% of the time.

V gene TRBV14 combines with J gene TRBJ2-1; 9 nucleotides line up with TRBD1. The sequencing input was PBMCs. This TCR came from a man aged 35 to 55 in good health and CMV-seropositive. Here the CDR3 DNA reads TGTGCCAGCAGCTTACGTCCGGGACAGGGTGAACAATTGATGCAGTTCTTC. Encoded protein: CASSLRPGQGEQLMQFF.